A single sample is the source of the 8 T cell receptor beta chains below, sequenced in a study of regulatory T cells in long-lasting Graves disease (dated by TCRdb to about 2021). Per the publication, the time point label means: newly diagnosed GD, antithyroid drugs for less than 3 months. For both TCR sequencing and RNA sequencing, RNA was extracted from PBMCs using TRIzol. Receptor libraries were prepared by multiplex PCR. For sequencing, an Illumina HiSeq 4000 was employed. CDR3 regions were amplified by Arm-PCR with iRepertoire HTBI primers to construct TCR beta libraries. Using fastp at Q25 and MiXCR, TCRdb reprocessed the public reads and kept productive beta chains. Rows matching on CDR3 protein sequence are summarized as one entry with the most common DNA and genes. The sample records hundreds of thousands of distinct CDR3 sequences, 15% to 20% of which are singletons. Together, the top ten hold around 25% of the sample.

The same data also went into a second study, on T cells in Graves' hyperthyroidism and ophthalmopathy.

The source was peripheral blood mononuclear cells (PBMCs), collected at new diagnosis, from a patient treated with antithyroid drugs. The receptors here all came from a woman aged 40 to 65 with Graves disease. Donor details come from another sample of the same person, matched by shared clones.

In this sample, this clonotype turned up many times. The genes are TRBV2 and TRBJ1-5; D remains unclear. Per the germline V gene, CDR1 is SNHLY and CDR2 is FYNNEI. Trimming left V 7 bases short and J 2 bases short, with 12 bases between. The CDR3 spans 14 residues. The CDR3 DNA is TGTGCCAGCACCTCGGACGGCGGCAATCAGCCCCAGCATTTT. As protein: CASTSDGGNQPQHF.

J is TRBJ1-5 and V is TRBV19; D is perhaps TRBD1 (5 bases). Germline V gene data show CDR1 as LNHDA and CDR2 as SQIVND (reference sequence). Trimming took off 5 bases at V and 1 base at J, with 9 bases between the two ends. This CDR3 has 14 residues. CDR3 nucleotide sequence: TGTGCCAGTAGTCAATCAGGGAGCAATCAGCCCCAGCATTTT. It specifies CASSQSGSNQPQHF.

This clonotype showed up many times. A read error may produce the germline difference seen at one junction end. V usage is TRBV12-3 or TRBV12-4 and J usage is TRBJ1-1; D not resolved. The CDR3 runs 13 residues. DNA for the CDR3: TGTGCCAGCAGCTTAGCGGGTGGCGCTGAAGCTTTCTTT. Its protein is CASSLAGGAEAFF.

This clonotype was seen just once. The V call is TRBV5-1, the J call TRBJ2-7; D ambiguous. The V gene's germline CDR1 is SGHRS and CDR2 YFSETQ. This CDR3 contains 13 residues. Trimming removed 1 base from V and 9 bases from J, with 14 bases in between. The CDR3 loop is CASSLSVSSSQYF. DNA of the CDR3: TGCGCCAGCAGCTTGTCCGTCAGTTCGTCGCAGTACTTC.

The chain couples TRBV19 to TRBJ2-2; TRBD1 is a possible D gene (5 bases). Germline V gene data show CDR1 as LNHDA and CDR2 as SQIVND (reference sequence). The V and J ends lost 6 bases and 4 bases respectively, with 15 bases between them. This CDR3 has 15 amino acids. CDR3 loop: CASRKGVVSTGELFF. CDR3 coding DNA: TGTGCCAGTAGAAAAGGGGTCGTAAGCACCGGGGAGCTGTTTTTT.

This chain connects TRBV9 to TRBJ1-2, with a tentative D call TRBD1 (6 bases). The V gene lost 6 bases and the J gene lost 2 bases, with 14 bases spanning the gap. CDR3 length: 14 residues. Germline V gene data show CDR1 as SGDLS and CDR2 as YYNGEE. CDR3 sequence (DNA): TGTGCCAGCACCATAGACAGGCTAAACTATGGCTACACCTTC. Protein: CASTIDRLNYGYTF.

This clonotype was counted ten times or more. The chain combines TRBV2 with TRBJ2-3; tentatively, D is TRBD1 (6 bases). The CDR3 has 15 amino acids. Looked up from germline, CDR1 is SNHLY and CDR2 is FYNNEI. V was trimmed by 3 bases and J by 2 bases, leaving 12 bases between them. The CDR3 is CASSDRGRNTDTQYF. CDR3 bases: TGTGCCAGCAGTGACAGGGGAAGGAACACAGATACGCAGTATTTT.

The chain combines TRBV24-1 with TRBJ2-1; TRBD2 is a possible D gene (6 bases). CDR3 length equals 14 residues. Germline values: CDR1 KGHDR, CDR2 SFDVKD. Deletions cut 6 bases from V and 9 bases from J, with 17 bases between. The CDR3 coding sequence is TGTGCCACCAGTAAAGCCCTAGCGATAGGTGAGCAGTTCTTC. It yields the protein CATSKALAIGEQFF.